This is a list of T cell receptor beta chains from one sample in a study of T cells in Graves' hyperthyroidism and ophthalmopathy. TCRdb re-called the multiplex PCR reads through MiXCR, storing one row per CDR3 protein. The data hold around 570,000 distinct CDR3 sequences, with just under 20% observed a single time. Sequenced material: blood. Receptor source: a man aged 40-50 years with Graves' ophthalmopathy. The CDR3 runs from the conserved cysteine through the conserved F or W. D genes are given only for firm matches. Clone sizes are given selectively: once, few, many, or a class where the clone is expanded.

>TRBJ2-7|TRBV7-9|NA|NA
CASSPGGTSGEQYF
TGTGCCAGCAGCCCCGGAGGTACTAGTGGCGAGCAGTACTTC
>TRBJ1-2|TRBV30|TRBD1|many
CAWSVGSPGGYGYTF
TGTGCCTGGAGTGTAGGTTCTCCAGGGGGCTATGGCTACACCTTC
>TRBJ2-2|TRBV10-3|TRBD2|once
CAILAGGTGELFF
TGTGCCATTTTAGCGGGGGGGACCGGGGAGCTGTTTTTT
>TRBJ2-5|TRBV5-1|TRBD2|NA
CASSLRTSGSGETQYF
TGCGCCAGCAGCCTTAGGACTAGCGGGAGTGGAGAGACCCAGTACTTC
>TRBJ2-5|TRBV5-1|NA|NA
CASSEDYVQETQYF
TGCGCCAGCAGCGAGGACTACGTCCAAGAGACCCAGTACTTC
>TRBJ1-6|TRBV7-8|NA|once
CASPEGRLDSPLHF
TGTGCCAGTCCGGAGGGCAGACTAGATTCACCCCTCCACTTT
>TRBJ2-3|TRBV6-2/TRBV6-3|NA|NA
CASSYLGLSTDTQYF
TGTGCCAGCAGTTACCTCGGGCTAAGCACAGATACGCAGTATTTT
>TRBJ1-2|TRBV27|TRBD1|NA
CASSAWTGSSGYTF
TGTGCCAGCAGTGCCTGGACAGGGAGCAGTGGCTACACCTTC
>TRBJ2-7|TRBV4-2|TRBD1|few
CASSHRTGSSYEQYF
TGTGCCAGCAGCCACCGGACAGGTAGCTCCTACGAGCAGTACTTC
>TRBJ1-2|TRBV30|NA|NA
CAWSVGHGGYTF
TGTGCCTGGAGTGTTGGGCACGGTGGCTACACCTTC
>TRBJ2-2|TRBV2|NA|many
CASSTSTRVRELFF
TGTGCCAGCAGCACCTCGACTAGAGTGAGGGAGCTGTTTTTT
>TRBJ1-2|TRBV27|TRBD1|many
CASSSRDRAEFGYTF
TGTGCCAGCAGTTCCCGGGACAGGGCGGAGTTCGGCTACACCTTC
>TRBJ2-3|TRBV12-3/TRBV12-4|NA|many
CASSPGLGRGWTDTQYF
TGTGCCAGCAGTCCGGGACTCGGGCGGGGTTGGACAGATACGCAGTATTTT
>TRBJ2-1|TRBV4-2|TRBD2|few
CASSPGLAANEQFF
TGTGCCAGCAGCCCGGGACTAGCGGCCAATGAGCAGTTCTTC
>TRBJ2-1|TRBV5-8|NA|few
CASRGGVLDEGSYNEQFF
TGTGCCAGCAGGGGTGGAGTATTGGATGAAGGCTCCTACAATGAGCAGTTCTTC
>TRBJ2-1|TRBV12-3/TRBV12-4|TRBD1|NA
CASSGLDRGPNNEQFF
TGTGCCAGCAGTGGACTCGACAGGGGGCCCAACAATGAGCAGTTCTTC
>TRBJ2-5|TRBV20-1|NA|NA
CSARDQGWGQETQYF
TGCAGTGCTAGGGATCAGGGTTGGGGGCAAGAGACCCAGTACTTC
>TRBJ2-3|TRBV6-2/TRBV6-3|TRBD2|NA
CASPGLAGGPSTDTQYF
TGTGCCAGCCCAGGACTAGCGGGAGGGCCTAGCACAGATACGCAGTATTTT
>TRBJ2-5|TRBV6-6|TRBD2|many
CASSYSLGEGQETQYF
TGTGCCAGCAGTTACTCTTTGGGGGAGGGCCAAGAGACCCAGTACTTC
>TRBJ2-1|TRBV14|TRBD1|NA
CATRRTGGHNEQFF
TGTGCCACCCGACGGACAGGGGGCCATAATGAGCAGTTCTTC
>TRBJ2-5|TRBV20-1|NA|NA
CSARDMLMGQETQYF
TGCAGTGCTAGAGATATGCTTATGGGGCAAGAGACCCAGTACTTC
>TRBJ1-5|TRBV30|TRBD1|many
CAWSVQGRGLQPQHF
TGTGCCTGGAGTGTACAGGGCAGGGGGCTTCAGCCCCAGCATTTT
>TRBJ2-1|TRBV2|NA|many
CASSEEQGWSYNEQFF
TGTGCCAGCAGTGAAGAGCAGGGATGGTCCTACAATGAGCAGTTCTTC
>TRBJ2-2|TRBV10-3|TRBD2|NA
CAIKGTSETGELFF
TGTGCCATCAAAGGGACTAGTGAGACCGGGGAGCTGTTTTTT
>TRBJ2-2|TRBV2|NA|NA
CASKRGQGNTGELFF
TGTGCCAGCAAAAGAGGTCAGGGGAACACCGGGGAGCTGTTTTTT
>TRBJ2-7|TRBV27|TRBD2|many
CASSLSGTRSSYEQYF
TGTGCCAGCAGTTTATCGGGGACTAGGAGCTCCTACGAGCAGTACTTC
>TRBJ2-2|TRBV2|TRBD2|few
CAMSGGGGELFF
TGTGCCATGAGCGGGGGGGGCGGGGAGCTGTTTTTT
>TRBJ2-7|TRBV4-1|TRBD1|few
CASSPRDRENYEQYF
TGCGCCAGCAGCCCGAGGGACAGGGAGAACTACGAGCAGTACTTC
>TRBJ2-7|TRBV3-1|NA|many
CASSQDHSGNEQYF
TGTGCCAGCAGCCAAGATCATTCAGGGAACGAGCAGTACTTC
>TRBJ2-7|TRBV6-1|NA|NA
CASSEALRYHEQYF
TGTGCCAGCAGTGAAGCGCTGAGGTACCACGAGCAGTACTTC
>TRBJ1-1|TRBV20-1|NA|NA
CSASFPGLNTEAFF
TGCAGTGCTAGTTTTCCAGGGCTGAACACTGAAGCTTTCTTT
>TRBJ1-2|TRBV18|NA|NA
CASSPLGGPRQISGYGYTF
TGTGCCAGCTCACCACTCGGGGGGCCTCGACAGATTTCCGGGTATGGCTACACCTTC
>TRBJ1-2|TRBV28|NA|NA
CASSFLTELYGYTF
TGTGCCAGCAGTTTTCTGACAGAGCTCTATGGCTACACCTTC
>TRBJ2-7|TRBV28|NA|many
CASSSPGVGYEQYF
TGTGCCAGCAGTTCCCCAGGGGTTGGCTACGAGCAGTACTTC
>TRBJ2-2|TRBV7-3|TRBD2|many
CASSLRGSDTGELFF
TGTGCCAGCAGCCTGCGGGGGTCGGACACCGGGGAGCTGTTTTTT
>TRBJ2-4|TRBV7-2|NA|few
CASSLAHTLGDIQYF
TGTGCCAGCAGCTTAGCGCACACCCTTGGGGACATTCAGTACTTC
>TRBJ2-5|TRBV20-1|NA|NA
CSARVRRQTKETQYF
TGCAGTGCTAGAGTTCGAAGACAGACCAAAGAGACCCAGTACTTC
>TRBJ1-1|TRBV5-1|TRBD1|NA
CASSLGQGGNEASF
TGCGCCAGCAGCCTAGGACAGGGAGGTAATGAAGCTTCCTTT
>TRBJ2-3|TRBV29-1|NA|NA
CSVEDLGGRDTDTQYF
TGCAGCGTTGAAGATCTGGGAGGACGCGACACAGATACGCAGTATTTT